A selection of T cell receptor beta chains follows, all from one sample in a study of blood T cell repertoires in COVID-19. Using immunoSEQ multiplex PCR, the repertoire was profiled, and TCRdb retains in-frame clones only, with some absent. The data hold a few hundred thousand clones, with approximately 90% observed a single time. The sample was peripheral blood. These receptors were collected from a woman aged 50 to 60 with COVID-19, enrolled during active disease. Each CDR3 is given with its conserved first and last residue. A D gene is named only where the DNA matches it firmly. The listing skips clone size in some rows; elsewhere it reads once, few, many or a size class.

CASSQGGHEQFF TGTGCCAGCAGTCAGGGGGGCCATGAGCAGTTCTTC . TRBJ2-1 . TRBV27
CASSSGQGVIETQYF TGTGCCAGCAGCTCCGGACAGGGCGTTATCGAGACCCAGTACTTC TRBD1 TRBJ2-5 . TRBV5-4
CASTRGVFDYNEQFF TGTGCCAGTACTCGGGGGGTCTTTGACTACAATGAGCAGTTCTTC TRBD2 TRBJ2-1 once TRBV19
CASSLQGNRANEKLFF TGTGCCAGCAGCTTGCAGGGGAATAGGGCTAATGAAAAACTGTTTTTT . TRBJ1-4 . TRBV5-8
CASSPMAGSNSPLHF TGTGCCAGCTCCCCTATGGCGGGGTCTAATTCACCCCTCCACTTT . TRBJ1-6 . TRBV25-1
CSVTSQNTEAFF TGCAGCGTTACCTCACAGAACACTGAAGCTTTCTTT . TRBJ1-1 . TRBV29-1
CASSLISGGSGRIHNEQFF TGTGCCAGCAGCTTAATATCGGGTGGTAGCGGGAGGATCCACAATGAGCAGTTCTTC TRBD2 TRBJ2-1 . TRBV11-2
CASSLLGTSGLSSYNEQFF TGTGCCAGCAGCTTATTGGGGACTAGCGGACTTTCTTCCTACAATGAGCAGTTCTTC TRBD2 TRBJ2-1 . TRBV7-9
CASSQDRGDEQFF TGTGCCAGCAGCCAGGACAGGGGCGATGAGCAGTTCTTC TRBD1 TRBJ2-1 . TRBV11-2
CASSSQGADYGYTF TGCGCCAGCAGCTCACAGGGGGCTGATTATGGCTACACCTTC TRBD1 TRBJ1-2 . TRBV5-1
CASGPGTISGANVLTF TGTGCTAGTGGGCCTGGGACAATCTCTGGGGCCAACGTCCTGACTTTC . TRBJ2-6 . TRBV12-5
CASSVADQDSSGNTIYF TGTGCCAGCAGCGTAGCTGATCAGGACAGCTCTGGAAACACCATATATTTT . TRBJ1-3 . TRBV9
CASSISRLTDTQYF TGTGCCAGTAGTATAAGCAGGTTAACAGATACGCAGTATTTT . TRBJ2-3 once TRBV19
CASDGAGGPGANVLTF TGTGCCTCTGACGGGGCAGGGGGGCCCGGGGCCAACGTCCTGACTTTC . TRBJ2-6 . TRBV30
CASSSDRGLTEAFF TGCGCCAGCAGCTCGGACAGGGGGCTTACTGAAGCTTTCTTT TRBD1 TRBJ1-1 once TRBV5-1
CAMTGNTEAFF TGTGCCATGACAGGGAACACTGAAGCTTTCTTT . TRBJ1-1 few TRBV2
CASSPIQGLTEAFF TGTGCCAGCTCACCTATACAGGGGCTCACTGAAGCTTTCTTT TRBD1 TRBJ1-1 . TRBV18
CASSFVMGSGFQETQYF TGTGCCAGCAGCTTTGTCATGGGTAGCGGCTTTCAAGAGACCCAGTACTTC . TRBJ2-5 . TRBV7-9
CASSLVGGVIYNEQFF TGCGCCAGCAGCTTGGTCGGGGGGGTCATATACAATGAGCAGTTCTTC TRBD2 TRBJ2-1 . TRBV5-1
CASSLVARGWGQTGELFF TGTGCCAGCAGCTTAGTCGCCAGGGGTTGGGGCCAGACCGGGGAGCTGTTTTTT . TRBJ2-2 . TRBV7-2
CASSVRAGAGEQYF TGTGCCAGCAGCGTCAGAGCGGGAGCGGGGGAGCAGTACTTC TRBD2 TRBJ2-7 . TRBV9
CASSLDRGPSYEQYF TGTGCCAGCTCACTCGACAGGGGTCCCTCCTACGAGCAGTACTTC TRBD1 TRBJ2-7 . TRBV18
CASSVFSPGTATRDEQFF TGTGCCAGCAGCGTATTCTCTCCCGGGACAGCGACCCGCGATGAGCAGTTCTTC TRBD1 TRBJ2-1 . TRBV9
CASSLRGGRALTDTQYF TGTGCCAGCAGCTTACGGGGAGGGAGGGCCCTCACAGATACGCAGTATTTT TRBD2 TRBJ2-3 . TRBV7-3
CASRGGRASADGYTF TGTGCCAGTAGGGGGGGAAGGGCATCCGCTGATGGCTACACCTTC . TRBJ1-2 . TRBV19
CASSLARSPQNTGELFF TGTGCCAGCAGCTTAGCGCGGTCCCCTCAGAACACCGGGGAGCTGTTTTTT . TRBJ2-2 few TRBV7-9
CASSPLAGDSGNTIYF TGTGCCAGCTCACCACTCGCAGGGGACTCTGGAAACACCATATATTTT . TRBJ1-3 . TRBV18
CASSSYRGEGNTIYF TGTGCCAGCAGTAGCTACAGGGGAGAAGGAAACACCATATATTTT TRBD1 TRBJ1-3 few TRBV6-5
CASSVQGTSNQPQHF TGTGCCAGCAGCGTGCAGGGAACTAGCAATCAGCCCCAGCATTTT . TRBJ1-5 . TRBV7-2
CASSFRVHGELFF TGTGCCAGCAGCTTTCGAGTCCACGGGGAGCTGTTTTTT . TRBJ2-2 . TRBV5-5
CASSRDSVSGNTIYF TGCGCCAGCAGTCGCGACAGCGTCTCTGGAAACACCATATATTTT . TRBJ1-3 . TRBV4-3
CASGLGQGGYGYTF TGTGCTAGTGGTCTCGGACAGGGCGGCTATGGCTACACCTTC TRBD1 TRBJ1-2 . TRBV12-5
CSASSSGRAWVKNIQYF TGCAGTGCTAGTTCCAGCGGGAGGGCCTGGGTCAAAAACATTCAGTACTTC TRBD2 TRBJ2-4 . TRBV20-1
CSAVPGGGQPQHF TGCAGCGCCGTCCCGGGGGGGGGTCAGCCCCAGCATTTT . TRBJ1-5 few TRBV29-1
CATSRVVSSRTDTQYF TGTGCCACCAGCAGAGTTGTCTCGTCGCGGACAGATACGCAGTATTTT . TRBJ2-3 . TRBV15
CASSTPTSGRWELFF TGTGCCAGCAGTACCCCGACTAGCGGGAGGTGGGAGCTGTTTTTT TRBD2 TRBJ2-2 . TRBV27
CAISIGQGTGEQYF TGTGCCATCAGTATAGGACAGGGCACAGGCGAGCAGTACTTC TRBD1 TRBJ2-7 . TRBV10-3
CASSQTHYEQYF TGTGCCAGCAGCCAGACTCATTACGAGCAGTACTTC . TRBJ2-7 . TRBV4-2
CASSLGSGGYEQYF TGTGCCAGCAGCTTGGGAAGCGGGGGCTACGAGCAGTACTTC TRBD2 TRBJ2-7 . TRBV7-2
CASSKIPSTDTQYF TGCGCCAGCAGCAAAATCCCAAGCACAGATACGCAGTATTTT . TRBJ2-3 . TRBV5-1
CASSLAGGSTEAFF TGTGCCAGCAGCTTAGCAGGGGGTAGCACTGAAGCTTTCTTT . TRBJ1-1 . TRBV7-8
CASSAIKSGRAGNEQFF TGTGCCAGCAGTGCAATTAAAAGCGGGAGGGCCGGTAATGAGCAGTTCTTC TRBD2 TRBJ2-1 . TRBV6-1
CASSFSGSAYNEQFF TGTGCCAGCAGCTTTAGCGGGTCCGCCTACAATGAGCAGTTCTTC TRBD2 TRBJ2-1 . TRBV5-4
CASGLGTGIDEQFF TGTGCTAGTGGTTTGGGGACAGGGATCGATGAGCAGTTCTTC TRBD1 TRBJ2-1 . TRBV12-5
CAITPRGRNYNEQFF TGTGCCATCACCCCGAGAGGGAGGAACTACAATGAGCAGTTCTTC . TRBJ2-1 . TRBV10-3
CASSSGTGGETQYF TGCGCCAGCAGCTCCGGGACAGGGGGAGAGACCCAGTACTTC TRBD1 TRBJ2-5 . TRBV5-1
CASRSLGGFTGNTIYF TGCGCCAGCAGATCCCTAGGGGGCTTTACTGGAAACACCATATATTTT TRBD1 TRBJ1-3 . TRBV5-1
CASSLQPGLAGGNEQFF TGTGCCAGCAGCTTGCAACCGGGACTAGCGGGAGGCAATGAGCAGTTCTTC TRBD2 TRBJ2-1 . TRBV5-4
CASSISLAVNYEQYF TGTGCCAGTAGTATTAGCCTAGCGGTTAATTACGAGCAGTACTTC TRBD2 TRBJ2-7 . TRBV19
CASSLRLAGPTDTQYF TGTGCCAGCAGCCTCCGACTAGCGGGACCCACAGATACGCAGTATTTT TRBD2 TRBJ2-3 . TRBV3-1/TRBV3-2
CASSQYPGAGVGVNEQFF TGTGCCAGCAGCCAATATCCAGGGGCGGGCGTAGGGGTCAATGAGCAGTTCTTC . TRBJ2-1 . TRBV14